Listed below are T cell receptor beta chains from one sample, sequenced in a study of blood T cell repertoires in COVID-19. Libraries were prepared by immunoSEQ multiplex PCR; TCRdb keeps only in-frame clonotypes and omits some of them. The repertoire holds 300,000 or so clones, with approximately 84% as singletons. Sequenced material: PBMCs or T cells enriched from blood (not recorded which). Receptors originate from a woman between 18 and 29 years old who had recovered from COVID-19. The CDR3 runs from the conserved cysteine through the conserved F or W. The order of the fields is CDR3 protein, CDR3 DNA, D gene, clone size, J gene, V gene. The D gene is left open where the match is weak. The size field is filled for only some rows; it gives once, few, many or a size class.

cdr3_aa: CASRLRTGGLSNQPQHF
cdr3_nt: TGTGCCAGCAGGCTCCGGACAGGGGGCTTGAGCAATCAGCCCCAGCATTTT
d_call: TRBD1
clone_size: .
j_call: TRBJ1-5
v_call: TRBV6-4

cdr3_aa: CASSQIKTGSWGSPLHF
cdr3_nt: TGTGCCAGCAGCCAAATAAAAACAGGGAGCTGGGGATCACCCCTCCACTTT
d_call: .
clone_size: few
j_call: TRBJ1-6
v_call: TRBV4-2

cdr3_aa: CASSLVAGGINTEAFF
cdr3_nt: TGCGCCAGCAGCCTGGTGGCAGGGGGCATCAACACTGAAGCTTTCTTT
d_call: TRBD1
clone_size: .
j_call: TRBJ1-1
v_call: TRBV5-1

cdr3_aa: CASSLDAAWTGEAFF
cdr3_nt: TGTGCCAGCAGCTTAGATGCTGCGTGGACAGGGGAAGCTTTCTTT
d_call: TRBD1
clone_size: .
j_call: TRBJ1-1
v_call: TRBV7-8

cdr3_aa: CASSIGGVNEQFF
cdr3_nt: TGTGCCAGCAGCATAGGGGGGGTCAATGAGCAGTTCTTC
d_call: .
clone_size: .
j_call: TRBJ2-1
v_call: TRBV7-3

cdr3_aa: CASSRDSTTGNTIYF
cdr3_nt: TGTGCCAGCAGCCGGGACAGTACTACTGGAAACACCATATATTTT
d_call: TRBD1
clone_size: once
j_call: TRBJ1-3
v_call: TRBV7-9

cdr3_aa: CATSRDRGESETQYF
cdr3_nt: TGTGCCACCAGCAGAGATCGGGGGGAATCAGAGACCCAGTACTTC
d_call: TRBD2
clone_size: .
j_call: TRBJ2-5
v_call: TRBV15

cdr3_aa: CASSPTSGGDSYGYTF
cdr3_nt: TGTGCCAGCAGCCCCACATCGGGGGGCGACTCCTATGGCTACACCTTC
d_call: .
clone_size: .
j_call: TRBJ1-2
v_call: TRBV7-8

cdr3_aa: CASSVEIAGEQFF
cdr3_nt: TGTGCCAGCAGCGTGGAAATAGCGGGAGAGCAGTTCTTC
d_call: TRBD2
clone_size: few
j_call: TRBJ2-1
v_call: TRBV9

cdr3_aa: CASSSDRNTEAFF
cdr3_nt: TGTGCCAGCAGTTCGGACAGGAACACTGAAGCTTTCTTT
d_call: .
clone_size: .
j_call: TRBJ1-1
v_call: TRBV6-5

cdr3_aa: CASSVAGSGTEAFF
cdr3_nt: TGTGCCAGCAGCGTAGCTGGCTCGGGCACTGAAGCTTTCTTT
d_call: .
clone_size: .
j_call: TRBJ1-1
v_call: TRBV9

cdr3_aa: CASSLGAGWGNTEAFF
cdr3_nt: TGTGCCAGCAGCTTAGGGGCAGGGTGGGGGAACACTGAAGCTTTCTTT
d_call: .
clone_size: .
j_call: TRBJ1-1
v_call: TRBV7-6

cdr3_aa: CASSPGTGVGWSSPLHF
cdr3_nt: TGTGCCAGCAGCCCCGGTACAGGGGTAGGGTGGTCTTCACCCCTCCACTTT
d_call: TRBD1
clone_size: .
j_call: TRBJ1-6
v_call: TRBV9

cdr3_aa: CASSQWDYSTGELFF
cdr3_nt: TGTGCCAGCAGCCAATGGGACTATAGCACCGGGGAGCTGTTTTTT
d_call: TRBD2
clone_size: .
j_call: TRBJ2-2
v_call: TRBV3-1/TRBV3-2

cdr3_aa: CASSTPRTGFNGYTF
cdr3_nt: TGTGCCAGCAGCACGCCGCGGACAGGCTTTAATGGCTACACCTTC
d_call: TRBD1
clone_size: once
j_call: TRBJ1-2
v_call: TRBV7-9

cdr3_aa: CASDRGGGYTF
cdr3_nt: TGTGCCAGCGACAGGGGAGGAGGCTACACCTTC
d_call: TRBD1
clone_size: .
j_call: TRBJ1-2
v_call: TRBV2

cdr3_aa: CASSPGLARTTDTQYF
cdr3_nt: TGTGCCAGCTCACCGGGACTAGCGAGGACCACAGATACGCAGTATTTT
d_call: TRBD2
clone_size: .
j_call: TRBJ2-3
v_call: TRBV18